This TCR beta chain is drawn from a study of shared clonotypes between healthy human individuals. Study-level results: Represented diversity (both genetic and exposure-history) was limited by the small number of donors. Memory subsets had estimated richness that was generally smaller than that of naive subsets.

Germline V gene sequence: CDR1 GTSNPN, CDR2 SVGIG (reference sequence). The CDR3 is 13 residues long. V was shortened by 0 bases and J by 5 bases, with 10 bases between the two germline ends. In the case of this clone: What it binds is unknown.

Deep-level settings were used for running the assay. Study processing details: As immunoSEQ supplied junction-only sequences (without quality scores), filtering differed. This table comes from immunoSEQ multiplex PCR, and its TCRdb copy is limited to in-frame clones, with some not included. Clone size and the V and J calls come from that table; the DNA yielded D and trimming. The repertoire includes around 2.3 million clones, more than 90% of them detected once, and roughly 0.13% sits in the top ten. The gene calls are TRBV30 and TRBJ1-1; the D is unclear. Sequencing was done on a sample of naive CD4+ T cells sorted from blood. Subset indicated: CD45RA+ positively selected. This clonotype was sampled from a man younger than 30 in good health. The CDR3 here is CAWSVRLETEAFF. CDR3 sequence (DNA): TGTGCCTGGAGTGTACGCCTGGAAACTGAAGCTTTCTTT.